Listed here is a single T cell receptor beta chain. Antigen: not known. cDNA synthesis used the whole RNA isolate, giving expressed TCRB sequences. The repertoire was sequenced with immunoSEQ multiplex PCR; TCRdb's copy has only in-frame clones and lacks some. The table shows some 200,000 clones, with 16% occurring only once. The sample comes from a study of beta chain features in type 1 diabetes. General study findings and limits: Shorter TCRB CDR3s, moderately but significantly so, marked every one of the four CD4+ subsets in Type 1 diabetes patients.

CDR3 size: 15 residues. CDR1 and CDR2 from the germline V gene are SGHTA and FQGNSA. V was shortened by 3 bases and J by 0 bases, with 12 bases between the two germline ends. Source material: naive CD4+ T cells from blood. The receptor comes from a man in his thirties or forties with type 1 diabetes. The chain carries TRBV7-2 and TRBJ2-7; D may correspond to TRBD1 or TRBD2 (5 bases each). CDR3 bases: TGTGCCAGCAGCTTTAGGGGAGCGCCCTCCTACGAGCAGTACTTC. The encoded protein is CASSFRGAPSYEQYF.